This T cell receptor (beta chain) was retrieved from a study of shared clonotypes between healthy human individuals. For the study at large: There were three CD4 naive, three CD4 memory, two CD8 naive and one CD8 memory plates per donor.

On this clone itself: Its antigen is still unknown.

Approximately 210 ng DNA, tens of thousands of T cell genomes, went into each sorted-subset replicate PCR. Here immunoSEQ multiplex PCR was the method, and the copy in TCRdb shows in-frame clones only, minus some. This table has around 550,000 clones, 90% to 96% appearing once. The CDR3 covers 19 residues. Germline values: CDR1 MDHEN, CDR2 SYDVKM. J lost 4 bases, V lost 5 bases, and 20 bases had no gene match. The study, taken as a whole, reports: Having only a few donors restricted how much genetic and exposure-history diversity was captured.

This receptor was taken from a woman in her 30s in good health. The specimen sequenced was naive CD4+ T cells sorted from blood. As for subset: CD45RA+ positively selected. The chain employs TRBV28 and TRBJ2-5; the match to TRBD2 covers 9 bases. The chain's CDR3 is CASSPRTSGSTLVRETQYF. The CDR3 coding sequence is TGTGCCAGCAGTCCTCGCACTAGCGGGTCCACCTTAGTGCGAGAGACCCAGTACTTC.